The TCR beta chain under discussion was sequenced for a study of blood T cell repertoires in COVID-19. Sequencing used immunoSEQ multiplex PCR; TCRdb keeps in-frame clones, though not all of them. The top ten hold 3.3% of the sample, which has 98,000 or so clones, around 85% seen once. This CDR3 has 12 amino acids. Germline assignment: CDR1 LGHDT and CDR2 YNNKEL (reference sequence). V was clipped by 8 bases and J by 4 bases, with 11 bases between them. What was sequenced was peripheral blood. The rearrangement joins TRBV3-1 (or the pseudogene TRBV3-2) to TRBJ1-2; D perhaps matches TRBD1 (6 bases). The sequence came from a woman older than 75 with active or convalescent COVID-19. CDR3 nucleotides: TGTGCCAGCGGCGGCAGGGGCTATGGCTACACCTTC. It codes for CASGGRGYGYTF.